One sample yielded the 16 T cell receptor beta chains listed below, sequenced in a study of blood T cell repertoires in COVID-19. The protocol was immunoSEQ multiplex PCR, while the TCRdb copy is restricted to in-frame clones and leaves out a portion. The repertoire consists of 450,000 to 500,000 clones, with around 90% occurring once and the leading ten covering about 0.7%. Sequenced sample: PBMCs or T cells enriched from blood (not recorded which). These receptors were taken from a woman younger than 30 who had recovered from COVID-19.

The genes are TRBV2 and TRBJ1-5; unclear D gene. V lost 8 bases and J 2 bases, leaving 13 bases between the germline ends. Germline lookup yields CDR1 SNHLY and CDR2 FYNNEI. The CDR3 totals 14 residues. This CDR3 is CASGHSLGNQPQHF. The CDR3 DNA reads TGTGCCAGCGGTCACAGCTTAGGCAATCAGCCCCAGCATTTT.

CDR3 amino acids: CASSVGTTKDEQFF. The CDR3 nucleotides are TGTGCCAGCAGCGTTGGGACTACTAAGGATGAGCAGTTCTTC. The chain links TRBV6-2 or TRBV6-3 to TRBJ2-1; 7 bases are a match to TRBD2. V lost 6 bases, J lost 8 bases, and 10 bases stayed unmatched. The CDR3 sequence is 14 residues long. Germline V CDR1 and CDR2: MNHEY, SVGEGT.

The chain uses TRBV11-2 and TRBJ2-7; TRBD1 aligns across 10 bases. Germline V CDR1 and CDR2: SGHAT, FQNNGV. V lost 1 base to trimming and J lost 5 bases; unmatched junction nucleotides: 5. The CDR3 totals 15 residues. CDR3 protein: CASSLVGQGFDEQYF. CDR3 nucleotides: TGTGCCAGCAGCTTAGTGGGACAGGGGTTCGACGAGCAGTACTTC. The variable domain in full, with the rest retrieved from reference TRBV11-2 and TRBJ2-7, is EAGVAQSPRYKIIEKRQSVAFWCNPISGHATLYWYQQILGQGPKLLIQFQNNGVVDDSQLPKDRFSAERLKGVDSTLKIQPAKLEDSAVYLCASSLVGQGFDEQYFGPGTRLTVT.

The rearrangement links TRBV3-1 (or the pseudogene TRBV3-2) to TRBJ1-4; no reliable D call. The V gene lost 4 bases and the J gene lost 6 bases, with 12 bases spanning the gap. The CDR3 is made up of 14 amino acids. The germline gives CDR1 LGHDT, CDR2 YNNKEL (reference sequence). The CDR3 spells CASSPRFIDEKLFF. CDR3 coding DNA: TGTGCCAGCAGCCCCCGGTTCATTGATGAAAAACTGTTTTTT.

The chain uses TRBV25-1 and TRBJ2-2; possible D gene TRBD2, 5 bases. Germline V CDR1 and CDR2: MGHDK, SYGVNS. Trimming removed 8 bases at V and 5 bases at J, with 6 bases between. The CDR3 has 11 residues. In DNA, the CDR3 is TGTGCCAGCGGACTTACCGGGGAGCTGTTTTTT. Amino acid sequence: CASGLTGELFF.

This clone has only a few counts. J is TRBJ1-6 and V is TRBV5-4, with 7 bases fitting TRBD1. The CDR3 consists of 14 residues. Trimming cost V 5 bases and J 7 bases; bases outside gene matches: 6. Germline lookup yields CDR1 SGHNT and CDR2 YYREEE (reference sequence). CDR3 in amino acids: CASRPGGSNSPLHF. DNA of the CDR3: TGTGCCAGCAGACCAGGGGGTTCCAATTCACCCCTCCACTTT.

The chain carries TRBV6-5 and TRBJ2-5; D perhaps matches TRBD1 (6 bases). Germline loops: CDR1 MNHEY, CDR2 SVGAGI. V was clipped by 7 bases and J by 2 bases, with 14 bases between them. The CDR3 has 14 amino acids. CDR3 in DNA: TGTGCCAGCACCGAGGGCAGGGGACAAGAGACCCAGTACTTC. Amino acids: CASTEGRGQETQYF.

This rearrangement joins TRBV2 to TRBJ2-2, with a tentative D call TRBD1 (5 bases). CDR1 and CDR2 from the germline V gene are SNHLY and FYNNEI. V lost 7 bases and J lost 3, with 15 bases in between. The CDR3 runs to 15 residues. The CDR3 sequence is CASTLTTVYTGELFF. DNA of the CDR3: TGTGCCAGCACCTTGACGACAGTCTACACCGGGGAGCTGTTTTTT.

The sample holds a few counts of this clone. This sequence joins TRBV6-5 and TRBJ1-1, with D possibly matching TRBD1 (6 bases). The V end lost 8 bases, the J end lost 10 bases, and 17 bases lay between the germline ends. The CDR3 has 12 residues. Germline lookup yields CDR1 MNHEY and CDR2 SVGAGI. CDR3 sequence (DNA): TGTGCCAGCGGCGTACAGGGATTCGGAGCTTTCTTT. Translation gives CASGVQGFGAFF.

The V and J genes are TRBV6-1 and TRBJ1-2, with a tentative D call TRBD1 (6 bases). The CDR3 has 15 residues. The germline gives CDR1 MNHNS, CDR2 SASEGT. Deletions cut 3 bases from V and 8 bases from J, with 19 bases between. The CDR3 reads CASSEDSVRGKGYTF. For the CDR3, the DNA is TGTGCCAGCAGTGAGGACTCTGTCAGGGGAAAAGGCTACACCTTC.

The chain joins TRBV30 to TRBJ1-3, with 7 bases matching TRBD1. Germline CDR1 is GTSNPN and CDR2 is SVGIG (reference sequence). The CDR3 has 18 residues. After removal of 0 bases from V and 2 bases from J, the junction contained 13 bases not matched to a gene. CDR3 loop: CAWSVGGQGEVTGNTIYF. For the CDR3, the DNA is TGTGCCTGGAGTGTAGGAGGGCAGGGGGAGGTCACTGGAAACACCATATATTTT.

V gene TRBV13 combines with J gene TRBJ1-6, with D unclear. This CDR3 comprises 14 residues. In germline, CDR1 is PRHDT, CDR2 FYEKMQ (reference sequence). The V end lost 5 bases, the J end lost 14 bases, and 19 bases lay between the germline ends. The CDR3 protein is CASSLHLRALTLHF. As DNA, the CDR3 is TGTGCCAGCAGCCTTCATTTGAGAGCCCTAACCCTCCACTTT.

The chain combines TRBV9 with TRBJ1-1; perhaps TRBD1 as D (5 bases). Germline CDR1 SGDLS, CDR2 YYNGEE. The V and J ends lost 4 bases and 3 bases respectively, with 13 bases between them. There are 14 residues in the CDR3. The chain's CDR3 is CASSQMGRDTEAFF. The CDR3 DNA is TGTGCCAGCAGCCAAATGGGCAGGGACACTGAAGCTTTCTTT.

The chain uses TRBV30 and TRBJ1-2; weak D call: TRBD1 (5 bases). CDR3 size: 15 residues. CDR1 is GTSNPN and CDR2 is SVGIG in the germline V gene (reference sequence). V dropped 6 bases and J dropped 3 bases, with 20 bases sitting between them. The chain's CDR3 is CACSLGGKTHYGYTF. In nucleotides, the CDR3 is TGTGCCTGCTCTCTCGGGGGGAAGACTCACTATGGCTACACCTTC.

This chain connects TRBV2 to TRBJ2-3; D remains ambiguous. Germline values: CDR1 SNHLY, CDR2 FYNNEI. The V and J ends lost 9 bases and 6 bases respectively, with 19 bases between them. CDR3 length equals 14 residues. The DNA for the CDR3 is TGTGCCAGTTCATCAGGTCCGTCCCAGGATACGCAGTATTTT. Amino acids: CASSSGPSQDTQYF.

V usage is TRBV11-3 and J usage is TRBJ2-2, with TRBD1 matching 9 bases. The V and J ends lost 5 bases and 5 bases, in that order; junction bases with no gene match: 15. The CDR3 runs 18 residues. The germline gives CDR1 SGHNT, CDR2 YENEEA. Here the CDR3 reads CASSPNPLDRGGTGELFF. The CDR3 region has the DNA TGTGCCAGCAGCCCCAACCCGTTGGACAGGGGAGGAACCGGGGAGCTGTTTTTT.